This T cell receptor beta chain was obtained from a study of sequential checkpoint blockade in melanoma. The ends lost 11 bases at V and 0 bases at J; junction bases unmatched: 3. The CDR3 totals 13 residues. The germline gives CDR1 MNHEY, CDR2 SMNVEV (reference sequence). Measured with immunoSEQ multiplex PCR; TCRdb has only the in-frame clones, and not every one. The table includes about 19,000 clones, around four fifths detected once. Treatment denoted: randomized to nivolumab then ipilimumab (arm A) or the reverse (arm B). The chain carries TRBV27 and TRBJ2-1, with 8 bases matching TRBD2. The sequence came from a human donor with melanoma. The sample was CD8+ T cells sorted from blood (inferred from file names), taken from a patient given nivolumab and ipilimumab in sequence. The CDR3 sequence is CAAGTSSYNEQFF. CDR3 nucleotides: TGTGCCGCAGGGACTAGCTCCTACAATGAGCAGTTCTTC.